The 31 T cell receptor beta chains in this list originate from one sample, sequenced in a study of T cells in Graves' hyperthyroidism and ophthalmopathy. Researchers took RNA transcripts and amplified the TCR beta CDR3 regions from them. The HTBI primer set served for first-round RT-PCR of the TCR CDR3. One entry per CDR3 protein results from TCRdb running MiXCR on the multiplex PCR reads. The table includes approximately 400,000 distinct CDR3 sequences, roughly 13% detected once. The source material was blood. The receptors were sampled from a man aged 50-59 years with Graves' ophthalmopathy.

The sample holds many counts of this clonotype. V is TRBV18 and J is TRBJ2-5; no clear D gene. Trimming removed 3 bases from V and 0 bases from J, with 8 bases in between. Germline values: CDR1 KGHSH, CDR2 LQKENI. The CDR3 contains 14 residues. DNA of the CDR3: TGTGCCAGCTCACCGCCGAACAACCAAGAGACCCAGTACTTC. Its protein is CASSPPNNQETQYF. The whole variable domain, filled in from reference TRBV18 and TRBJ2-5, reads NAGVMQNPRHLVRRRGQEARLRCSPMKGHSHVYWYRQLPEEGLKFMVYLQKENIIDESGMPKERFSAEFPKEGPSILRIQQVVRGDSAAYFCASSPPNNQETQYFGPGTRLLVL.

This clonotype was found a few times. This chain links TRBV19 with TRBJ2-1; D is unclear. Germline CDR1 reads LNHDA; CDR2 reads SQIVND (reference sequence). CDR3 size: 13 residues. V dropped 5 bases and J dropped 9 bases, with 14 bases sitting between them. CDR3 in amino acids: CASSPAVGGEQFF. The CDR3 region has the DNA TGTGCCAGTAGTCCCGCAGTCGGCGGTGAGCAGTTCTTC.

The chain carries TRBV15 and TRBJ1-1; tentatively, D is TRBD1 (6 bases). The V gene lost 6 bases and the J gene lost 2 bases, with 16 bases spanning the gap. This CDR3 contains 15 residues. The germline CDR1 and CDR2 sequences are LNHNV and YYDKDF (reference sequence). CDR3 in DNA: TGTGCCACCAGAAAGAACCGGGACACTAACACTGAAGCTTTCTTT. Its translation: CATRKNRDTNTEAFF.

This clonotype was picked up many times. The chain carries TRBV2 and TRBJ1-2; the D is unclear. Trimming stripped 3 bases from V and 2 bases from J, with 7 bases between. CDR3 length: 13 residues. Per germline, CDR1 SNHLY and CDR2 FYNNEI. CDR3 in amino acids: CASSEEVNYGYTF. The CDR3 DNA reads TGTGCCAGCAGTGAGGAGGTGAACTATGGCTACACCTTC. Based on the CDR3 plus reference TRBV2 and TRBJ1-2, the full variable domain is EPEVTQTPSHQVTQMGQEVILRCVPISNHLYFYWYRQILGQKVEFLVSFYNNEISEKSEIFDDQFSVERPDGSNFTLKIRSTKLEDSAMYFCASSEEVNYGYTFGSGTRLTVV.

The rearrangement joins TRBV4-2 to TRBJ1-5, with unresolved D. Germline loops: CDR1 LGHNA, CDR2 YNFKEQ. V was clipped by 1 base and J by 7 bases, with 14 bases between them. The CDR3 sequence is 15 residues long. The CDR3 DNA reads TGTGCCAGCAGCCAAGTTCAAGGCCAAGGACAGCCCCAGCATTTT. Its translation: CASSQVQGQGQPQHF.

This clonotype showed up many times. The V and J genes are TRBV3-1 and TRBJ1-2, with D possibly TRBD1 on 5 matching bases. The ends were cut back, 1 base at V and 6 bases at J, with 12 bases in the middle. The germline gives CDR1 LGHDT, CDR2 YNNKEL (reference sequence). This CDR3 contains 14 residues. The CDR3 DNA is TGTGCCAGCAGCCAAGCCTCAGGGAGGGATGGCTACACCTTC. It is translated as CASSQASGRDGYTF.

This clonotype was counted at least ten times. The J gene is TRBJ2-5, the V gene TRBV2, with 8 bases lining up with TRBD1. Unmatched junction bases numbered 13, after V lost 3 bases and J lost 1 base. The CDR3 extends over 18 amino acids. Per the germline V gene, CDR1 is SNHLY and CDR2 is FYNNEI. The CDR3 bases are TGTGCCAGCAGTGATTTACTCGGCGGGACAGGTACCCAAGAGACCCAGTACTTC. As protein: CASSDLLGGTGTQETQYF.

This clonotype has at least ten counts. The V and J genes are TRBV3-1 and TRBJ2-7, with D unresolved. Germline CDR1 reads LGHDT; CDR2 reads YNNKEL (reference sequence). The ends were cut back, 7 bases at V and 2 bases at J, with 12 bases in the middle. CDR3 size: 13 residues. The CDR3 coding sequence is TGTGCCAGCAAGTCTATATCGACCTACGAGCAGTACTTC. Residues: CASKSISTYEQYF.

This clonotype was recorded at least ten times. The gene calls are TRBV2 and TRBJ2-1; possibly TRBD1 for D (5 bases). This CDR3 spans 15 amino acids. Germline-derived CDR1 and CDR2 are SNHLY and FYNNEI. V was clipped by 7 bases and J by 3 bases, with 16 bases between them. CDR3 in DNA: TGTGCCAGCATCCCTTGGGCAGGGAACTACAATGAGCAGTTCTTC. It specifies CASIPWAGNYNEQFF.

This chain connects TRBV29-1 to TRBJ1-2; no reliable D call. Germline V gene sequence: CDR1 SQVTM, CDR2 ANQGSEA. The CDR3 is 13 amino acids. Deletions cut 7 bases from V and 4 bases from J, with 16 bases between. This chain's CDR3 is CSADATGVYGYTF. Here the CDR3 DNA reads TGCAGCGCTGACGCGACCGGAGTCTATGGCTACACCTTC.

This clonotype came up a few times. The CDR3 protein is CASSLPRPEQYF. The CDR3 nucleotides read TGTGCCAGCAGCTTACCCCGCCCCGAGCAGTACTTC. The chain joins TRBV7-6 to TRBJ2-7; D unclear. V lost 2 bases to trimming and J lost 6 bases, with 8 bases between them. Germline V gene lookup returns CDR1 SGHVS and CDR2 FNYEAQ. CDR3 size: 12 residues.

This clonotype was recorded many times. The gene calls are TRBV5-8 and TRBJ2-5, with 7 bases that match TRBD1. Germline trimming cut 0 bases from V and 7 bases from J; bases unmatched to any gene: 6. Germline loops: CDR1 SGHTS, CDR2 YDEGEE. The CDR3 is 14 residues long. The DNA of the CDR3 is TGTGCCAGCAGCTTGGTGTGGGACAGCCTGACCCAGTACTTC. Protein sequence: CASSLVWDSLTQYF.

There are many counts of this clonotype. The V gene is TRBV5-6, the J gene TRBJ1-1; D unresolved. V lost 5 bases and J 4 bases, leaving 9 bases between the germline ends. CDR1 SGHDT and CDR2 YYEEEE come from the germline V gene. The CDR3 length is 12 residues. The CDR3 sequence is CASSFSGTEAFF. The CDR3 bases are TGTGCCAGCAGTTTTAGCGGCACTGAAGCTTTCTTT.

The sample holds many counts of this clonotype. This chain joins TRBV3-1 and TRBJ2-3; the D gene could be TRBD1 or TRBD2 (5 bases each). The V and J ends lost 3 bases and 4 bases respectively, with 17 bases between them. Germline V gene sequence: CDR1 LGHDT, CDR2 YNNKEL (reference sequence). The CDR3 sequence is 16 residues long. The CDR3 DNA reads TGTGCCAGCAGCCAGCGCGTCGGGACCGGTCCAGATACGCAGTATTTT. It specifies CASSQRVGTGPDTQYF.

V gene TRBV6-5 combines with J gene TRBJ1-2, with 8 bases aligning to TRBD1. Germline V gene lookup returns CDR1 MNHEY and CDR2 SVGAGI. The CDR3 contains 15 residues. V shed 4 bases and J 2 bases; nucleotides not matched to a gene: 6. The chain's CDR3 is CASSSRDRLNYGYTF. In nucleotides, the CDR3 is TGTGCCAGCAGTTCTCGGGACAGGCTCAACTATGGCTACACCTTC.

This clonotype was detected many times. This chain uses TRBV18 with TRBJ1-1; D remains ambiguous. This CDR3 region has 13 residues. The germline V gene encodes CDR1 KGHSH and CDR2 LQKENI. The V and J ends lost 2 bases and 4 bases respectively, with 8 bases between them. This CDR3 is CASSPIQVTEAFF. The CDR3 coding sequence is TGTGCCAGCTCACCAATCCAGGTCACTGAAGCTTTCTTT.

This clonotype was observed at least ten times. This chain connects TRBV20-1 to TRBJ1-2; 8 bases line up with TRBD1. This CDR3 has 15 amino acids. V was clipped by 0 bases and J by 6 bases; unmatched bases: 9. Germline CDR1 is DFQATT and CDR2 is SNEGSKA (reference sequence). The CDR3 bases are TGCAGTGCTAGAGATCCCCAGGGGGCGAACGATGGCTACACCTTC. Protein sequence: CSARDPQGANDGYTF.

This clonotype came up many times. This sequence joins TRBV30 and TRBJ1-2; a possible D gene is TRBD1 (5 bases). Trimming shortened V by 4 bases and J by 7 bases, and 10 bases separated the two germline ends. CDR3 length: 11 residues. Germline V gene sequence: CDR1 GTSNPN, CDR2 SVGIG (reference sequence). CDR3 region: CAWTKGFGYTF. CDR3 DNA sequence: TGTGCCTGGACTAAGGGGTTTGGCTACACCTTC.

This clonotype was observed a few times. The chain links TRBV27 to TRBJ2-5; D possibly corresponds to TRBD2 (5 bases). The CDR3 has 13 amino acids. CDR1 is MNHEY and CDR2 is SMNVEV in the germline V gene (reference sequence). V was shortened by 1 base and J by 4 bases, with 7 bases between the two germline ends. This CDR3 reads CASSLFRGETQYF. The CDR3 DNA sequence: TGTGCCAGCAGTTTATTTCGGGGAGAGACCCAGTACTTC.

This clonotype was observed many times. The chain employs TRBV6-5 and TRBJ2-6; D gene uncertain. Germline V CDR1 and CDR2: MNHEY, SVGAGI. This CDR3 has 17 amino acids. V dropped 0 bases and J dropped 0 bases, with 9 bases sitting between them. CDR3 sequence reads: CASSYSAVSSGANVLTF. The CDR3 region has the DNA TGTGCCAGCAGTTACTCTGCAGTGAGCTCTGGGGCCAACGTCCTGACTTTC.

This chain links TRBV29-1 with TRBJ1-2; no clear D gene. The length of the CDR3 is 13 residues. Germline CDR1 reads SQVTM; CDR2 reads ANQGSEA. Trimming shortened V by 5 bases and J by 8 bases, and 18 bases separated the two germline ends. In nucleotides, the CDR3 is TGCAGCGTTTTTATCACGGGCGCGGAAGGCTACACCTTC. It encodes CSVFITGAEGYTF.

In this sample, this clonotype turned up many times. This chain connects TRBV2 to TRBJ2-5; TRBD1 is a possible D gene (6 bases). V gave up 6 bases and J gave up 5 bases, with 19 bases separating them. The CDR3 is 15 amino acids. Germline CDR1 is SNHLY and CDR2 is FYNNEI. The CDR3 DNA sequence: TGTGCCAGCAGAGCCATTGGGGGCGAGAGGGAGACCCAGTACTTC. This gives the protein CASRAIGGERETQYF.

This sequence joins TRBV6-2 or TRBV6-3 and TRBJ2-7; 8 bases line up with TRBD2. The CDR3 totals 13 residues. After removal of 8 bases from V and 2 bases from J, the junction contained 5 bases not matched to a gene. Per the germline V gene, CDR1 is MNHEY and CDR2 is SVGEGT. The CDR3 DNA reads TGTGCCAGCGAAGTACTAGCGGCCTACGAGCAGTACTTC. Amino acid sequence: CASEVLAAYEQYF.

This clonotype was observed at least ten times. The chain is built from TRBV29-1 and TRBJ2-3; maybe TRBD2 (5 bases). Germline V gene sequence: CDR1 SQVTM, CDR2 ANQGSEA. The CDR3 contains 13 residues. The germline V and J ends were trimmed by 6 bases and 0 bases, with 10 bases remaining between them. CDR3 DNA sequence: TGCAGCGTGGCAGCGGCTAGCACAGATACGCAGTATTTT. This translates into CSVAAASTDTQYF.

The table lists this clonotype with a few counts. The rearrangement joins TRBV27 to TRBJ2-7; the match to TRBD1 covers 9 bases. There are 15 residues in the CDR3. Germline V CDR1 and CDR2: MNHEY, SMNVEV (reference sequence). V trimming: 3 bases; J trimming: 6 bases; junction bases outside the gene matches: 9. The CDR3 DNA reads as TGTGCCAGCAGTTTGGGCGGACAGGGGTGGGTCGAGCAGTACTTC. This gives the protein CASSLGGQGWVEQYF.

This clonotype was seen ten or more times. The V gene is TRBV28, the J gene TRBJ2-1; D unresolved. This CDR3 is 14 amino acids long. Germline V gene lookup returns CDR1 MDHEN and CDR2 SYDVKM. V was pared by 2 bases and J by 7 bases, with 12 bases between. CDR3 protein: CASSLVNRINEQFF. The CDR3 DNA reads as TGTGCCAGCAGTTTAGTGAATCGGATAAATGAGCAGTTCTTC.

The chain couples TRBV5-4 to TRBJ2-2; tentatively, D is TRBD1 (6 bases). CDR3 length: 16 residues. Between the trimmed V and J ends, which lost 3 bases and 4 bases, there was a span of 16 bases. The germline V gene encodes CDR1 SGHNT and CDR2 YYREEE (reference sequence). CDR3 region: CASSSSRGTITGELFF. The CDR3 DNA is TGTGCCAGCAGCTCCTCGAGGGGGACGATCACCGGGGAGCTGTTTTTT.

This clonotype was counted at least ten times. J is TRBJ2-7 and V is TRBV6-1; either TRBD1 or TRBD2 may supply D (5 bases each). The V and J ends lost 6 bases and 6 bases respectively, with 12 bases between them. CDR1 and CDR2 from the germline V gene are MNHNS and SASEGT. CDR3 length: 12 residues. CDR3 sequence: CASRIRGTEQYF. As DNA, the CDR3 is TGTGCCAGCAGGATAAGAGGGACCGAGCAGTACTTC.

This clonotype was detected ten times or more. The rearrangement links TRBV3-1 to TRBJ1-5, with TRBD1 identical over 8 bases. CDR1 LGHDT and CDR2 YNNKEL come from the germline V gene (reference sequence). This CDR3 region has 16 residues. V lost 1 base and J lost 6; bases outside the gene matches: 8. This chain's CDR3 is CASSQGGQGFAQPQHF. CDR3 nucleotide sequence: TGTGCCAGCAGCCAAGGCGGACAGGGCTTCGCTCAGCCCCAGCATTTT.

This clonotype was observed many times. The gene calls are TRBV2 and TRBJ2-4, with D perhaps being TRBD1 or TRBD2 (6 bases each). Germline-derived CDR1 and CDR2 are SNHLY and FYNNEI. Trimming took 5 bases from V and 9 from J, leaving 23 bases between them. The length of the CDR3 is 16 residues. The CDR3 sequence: CASSRPGAARGGIQYF. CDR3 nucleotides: TGTGCCAGCAGTCGGCCGGGAGCCGCCAGAGGGGGCATTCAGTACTTC.

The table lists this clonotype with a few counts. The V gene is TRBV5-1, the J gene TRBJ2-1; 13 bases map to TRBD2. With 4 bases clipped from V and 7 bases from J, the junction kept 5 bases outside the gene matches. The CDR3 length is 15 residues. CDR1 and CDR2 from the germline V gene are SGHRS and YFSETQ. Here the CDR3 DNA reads TGCGCCAGCAGCCGGACTAGCGGGAGTCTAAATGAGCAGTTCTTC. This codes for CASSRTSGSLNEQFF.